The 2 T cell receptor beta chains listed next were all sequenced from one sample in a study of T cell repertoires in cytomegalovirus infection. One entry per CDR3 protein, called by TCRdb with MiXCR from the reads. The sample lists 450,000 to 650,000 distinct CDR3 sequences, under 45% occurring once. Their specific antigens are unknown. The sample consisted of cultured PBMCs, taken from culture after CMV antigen stimulation. Receptors originate from a human donor in good health (CMV status not recorded). Some clones in this sample may be carry-over from other donors' samples.

The gene calls are TRBV12-3 or TRBV12-4 and TRBJ1-1; D not certain. The CDR3 contains 20 residues. V dropped 1 base and J dropped 0 bases, with 24 bases sitting between them. DNA for the CDR3: TGTGCCAGCAGTTTAGGTATTTGGGGAGCTCACTCCACTCTGAACACTGAAGCTTTCTTT. Translated: CASSLGIWGAHSTLNTEAFF.

The chain joins TRBV6-8 to TRBJ2-5, with D possibly called TRBD1 or TRBD2 (6 bases each). This CDR3 region has 15 residues. CDR1 MNHGY and CDR2 SAAAGT come from the germline V gene. V shed 0 bases and J shed 5 bases, with 13 bases lying between them. The CDR3 region has the DNA TGTGCCAGCAGTTACTCGGGGGGCGCCTTGGAGACCCAGTACTTC. This encodes CASSYSGGALETQYF.